This TCR beta chain was documented in a study of blood T cell repertoires in COVID-19. Study details: PBMCs, B-cell-depleted T cells, or T cells provided the cDNA or gDNA that made up the material.

The CDR3 extends over 16 amino acids. From germline, CDR1 is MNHEY and CDR2 SVGAGI. The V and J ends lost 0 bases and 6 bases respectively, with 17 bases between them. Only in-frame clones appear in the TCRdb table, and some are missing; sequencing was by immunoSEQ multiplex PCR. Among about 210,000 clones, about four fifths were seen once, and the ten largest hold more than 10%. This clone was observed many times. The clonotype comes from a woman in her forties with acute or convalescent COVID-19. The V and J genes are TRBV6-5 and TRBJ1-2, with a weak D call TRBD1 (5 bases). The sequenced sample consisted of peripheral blood. This CDR3 is CASSYSRVPGKDGYTF. CDR3 coding DNA: TGTGCCAGCAGTTACTCGCGTGTCCCAGGGAAGGATGGCTACACCTTC.